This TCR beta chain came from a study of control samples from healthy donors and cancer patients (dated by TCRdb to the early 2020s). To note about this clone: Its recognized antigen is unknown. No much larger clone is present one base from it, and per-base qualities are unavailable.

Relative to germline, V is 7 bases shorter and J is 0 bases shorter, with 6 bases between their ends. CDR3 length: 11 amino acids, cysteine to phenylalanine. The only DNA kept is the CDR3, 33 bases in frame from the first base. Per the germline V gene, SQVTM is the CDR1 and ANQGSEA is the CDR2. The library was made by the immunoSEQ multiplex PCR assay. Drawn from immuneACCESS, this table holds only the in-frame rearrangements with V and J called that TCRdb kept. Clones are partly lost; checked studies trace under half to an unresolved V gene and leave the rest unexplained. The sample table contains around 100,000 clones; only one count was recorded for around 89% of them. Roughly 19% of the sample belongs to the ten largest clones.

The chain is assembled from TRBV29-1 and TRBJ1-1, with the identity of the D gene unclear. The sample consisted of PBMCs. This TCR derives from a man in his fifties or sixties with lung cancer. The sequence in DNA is TGCAGCGCTACAGTGAACACTGAAGCTTTCTTT. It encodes CSATVNTEAFF. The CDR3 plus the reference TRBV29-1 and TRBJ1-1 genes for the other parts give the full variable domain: SAVISQKPSRDICQRGTSLTIQCQVDSQVTMMFWYRQQPGQSLTLIATANQGSEATYESGFVIDKFPISRPNLTFSTLTVSNMSPEDSSIYLCSATVNTEAFFGQGTRLTVV.